One sample yielded the 7 T cell receptor beta chains listed below, sequenced in a study of immune heterogeneity within non-small cell lung tumors. Bulk tumor genomic DNA (about 600 ng per sample) served as template. During surgery, each primary tumor gave multiple biopsies spaced as far apart as possible. Before undergoing curative surgery, patients had newly diagnosed non-small cell lung cancer that was untreated. Multiplex PCR amplified the TCR beta CDR3 region. Its first round ran for roughly 10 cycles with 32 V and 13 J primers. From the multiplex PCR reads, TCRdb called clonotypes with MiXCR, one entry per CDR3 protein. The sample holds about 22,000 distinct CDR3 sequences; less than 35% are singletons and the top ten take 3.7%. Sequenced: lung tumor tissue. Receptor source: a man aged 40-55 years with non-small cell lung cancer.

As for this clonotype: A much larger clone differs by one base, so this may be a read error. This chain links TRBV6-4 with TRBJ1-5; the D is unclear. The CDR3 has 16 amino acids. The germline V gene encodes CDR1 MRHNA and CDR2 SNTAGT. The CDR3 is CASSVLGLYSNQHQHF. Here the CDR3 DNA reads TGTGCCAGCAGTGTTCTCGGACTTTATAGCAATCAGCACCAGCATTTT.

This clonotype was recorded a few times. The chain has TRBV24-1 and TRBJ2-2; D is unresolved. Trimming took 1 base from V and 8 from J, leaving 7 bases between them. There are 13 residues in the CDR3. CDR1 is KGHDR, CDR2 SFDVKD, per germline. DNA for the CDR3: TGTGCCACCAGTGATTTTAGCCCGGGGGAGCTGTTTTTT. Its protein is CATSDFSPGELFF.

At least ten counts were recorded for this clonotype. This chain's CDR3 is CASSQNSGLARVQYF. CDR3 sequence (DNA): TGTGCCAGCAGTCAAAACAGTGGACTAGCGAGAGTGCAGTACTTC. The gene calls are TRBV7-2 and TRBJ2-7, with 9 bases identical to TRBD2. There are 15 residues in the CDR3. V dropped 6 bases and J dropped 9; count of bases not matched to a gene: 15. Germline lookup yields CDR1 SGHTA and CDR2 FQGNSA.

This rearrangement joins TRBV5-1 to TRBJ2-3; D may be TRBD1 (5 bases). From germline, CDR1 is SGHRS and CDR2 YFSETQ. The CDR3 runs to 15 residues. Trimming took off 2 bases at V and 3 bases at J, with 13 bases between the two ends. The CDR3 DNA follows: TGCGCCAGCAGCTTAAGTCAACAGGAAACAGATACGCAGTATTTT. The encoded protein is CASSLSQQETDTQYF.

The chain combines TRBV2 with TRBJ2-1; D unclear. The CDR3 loop spans 13 amino acids. V was shortened by 4 bases and J by 8 bases, with 12 bases between the two germline ends. CDR1 is SNHLY and CDR2 is FYNNEI in the germline V gene. The CDR3 nucleotides are TGTGCCAGCAGTGGGCGACCCCTCGATGAGCAGTTCTTC. Its translation is CASSGRPLDEQFF.

This clonotype was counted ten times or more. The CDR3 nucleotides read TGTGCCAGTAGTAGAGCTGGGGCCGGTGAAAAACTGTTTTTT. Translating it yields CASSRAGAGEKLFF. The chain links TRBV19 to TRBJ1-4, with D perhaps TRBD1 (5 bases). The ends were cut back, 4 bases at V and 7 bases at J, with 13 bases in the middle. CDR1 and CDR2 from the germline V gene are LNHDA and SQIVND (reference sequence). The CDR3 totals 14 residues. Drawing the rest from reference TRBV19 and TRBJ1-4, the complete variable domain is DGGITQSPKYLFRKEGQNVTLSCEQNLNHDAMYWYRQDPGQGLRLIYYSQIVNDFQKGDIAEGYSVSREKKESFPLTVTSAQKNPTAFYLCASSRAGAGEKLFFGSGTQLSVL.

This clonotype was counted many times. The chain carries TRBV30 and TRBJ2-7, with a possible D match to TRBD2 (7 bases). CDR3 size: 12 residues. V was clipped by 2 bases and J by 4 bases, with 9 bases between them. Looked up from germline, CDR1 is GTSNPN and CDR2 is SVGIG (reference sequence). CDR3 amino acids: CAWSRGGYEQYF. In DNA, the CDR3 is TGTGCCTGGAGTAGGGGGGGATACGAGCAGTACTTC. The full variable domain, in which reference TRBV30 and TRBJ2-7 provide the parts outside the CDR3, is SQTIHQWPATLVQPVGSPLSLECTVEGTSNPNLYWYRQAAGRGLQLLFYSVGIGQISSEVPQNLSASRPQDRQFILSSKKLLLSDSGFYLCAWSRGGYEQYFGPGTRLTVT.